This is a list of T cell receptor beta chains from one sample in a study of blood T cell repertoires in COVID-19. The table came from immunoSEQ multiplex PCR; TCRdb's copy has only in-frame clones and leaves some out. The profile shows 45,000 to 60,000 clones, about 86% of them singletons. Specimen: peripheral blood. The receptors were gathered from an elderly man with COVID-19, enrolled during active disease. Each CDR3 is given with its conserved first and last residue. D genes are given only for firm matches. Size is stated for part of the rows, as once, few or many counts, or as a class when the clone is expanded.

v_gene	d_gene	abundance	j_gene	CDR3nt	CDR3aa
TRBV2	.	.	TRBJ1-6	TGTGCCAGCAGCCACGACGGACAGCCGAGTAATTCACCCCTCCACTTT	CASSHDGQPSNSPLHF
TRBV9	TRBD2	.	TRBJ2-5	TGTGCCAGCAGCGCAACTAGCGGGAGTAGAGAGACCCAGTACTTC	CASSATSGSRETQYF
TRBV7-9	TRBD2	.	TRBJ2-7	TGTGCCAGCAGCCACCGGGGGGACCTCTACGAGCAGTACTTC	CASSHRGDLYEQYF
TRBV3-1/TRBV3-2	TRBD2	once	TRBJ2-3	TGTGCCAGCAGCCAAGCGTTAGCGGGGGCGGGTGTAGATACGCAGTATTTT	CASSQALAGAGVDTQYF
TRBV6-1	TRBD2	.	TRBJ2-1	TGTGCCAGCAGTGTGACTAGCGGGGGGGTGGGCTCCTACAATGAGCAGTTCTTC	CASSVTSGGVGSYNEQFF
TRBV3-1/TRBV3-2	.	.	TRBJ2-2	TGTGCCAGCAGGGACGCAGCGGGCACCGGGGAGCTGTTTTTT	CASRDAAGTGELFF
TRBV29-1	.	.	TRBJ1-1	TGCAGCGTCGCAGGTCGGGGGAGGACTGAAGCTTTCTTT	CSVAGRGRTEAFF
TRBV19	.	.	TRBJ1-6	TGTGCCAGCGGCAGGGGTTCCTATAATTCACCCCTCCACTTT	CASGRGSYNSPLHF
TRBV6-5	.	.	TRBJ2-3	TGTGCCAGCACCCGCCTCGGGACAGATACGCAGTATTTT	CASTRLGTDTQYF
TRBV7-2	TRBD2	few	TRBJ2-5	TGTGCCAGCAGCTTAGCCGGGAGGGAGACCCAGTACTTC	CASSLAGRETQYF
TRBV7-9	TRBD1	.	TRBJ1-3	TGTGCCAGCAGCTTAGAGGGACAGGGGGACACCATATATTTT	CASSLEGQGDTIYF
TRBV4-2	.	.	TRBJ1-2	TGTGCCAGCAGCCATACGGCGGGGATCGGCTATGGCTACACCTTC	CASSHTAGIGYGYTF
TRBV9	TRBD2	once	TRBJ2-1	TGTGCCAGCAGCGTAGAACTAGCGGGGGGGAGCTCCTACAATGAGCAGTTCTTC	CASSVELAGGSSYNEQFF
TRBV9	.	.	TRBJ1-2	TGTGCCAGCAGCTCCCGACAGGTAGAGGCTTATGGCTACACCTTC	CASSSRQVEAYGYTF
TRBV11-2	.	.	TRBJ1-2	TGTGCCAGCAGCTTAGCCCCCTATCAAGTCCCTAACTATGGCTACACCTTC	CASSLAPYQVPNYGYTF
TRBV10-2	.	few	TRBJ2-1	TGCGCCAGCAGCCCCGCAGGGATCGATGAGCAGTTCTTC	CASSPAGIDEQFF
TRBV5-4	.	.	TRBJ1-6	TGTGCCAGCAGCTTGGGGGGGCCTAGGGATAATTCACCCCTCCACTTT	CASSLGGPRDNSPLHF
TRBV7-2	TRBD2	.	TRBJ2-4	TGTGCCAGCAGCTTAAGAGCGGGGGAAAACATTCAGTACTTC	CASSLRAGENIQYF
TRBV6-5	.	.	TRBJ2-5	TGTGCCAGCATTAGCGTGGGGGGAGAGACCCAGTACTTC	CASISVGGETQYF
TRBV19	TRBD1	.	TRBJ2-1	TGTGCCAGTAGGAAGGGACAGGGGGCAGGGAATGAGCAGTTCTTC	CASRKGQGAGNEQFF
TRBV3-1/TRBV3-2	TRBD1	.	TRBJ1-2	TGTGCCAGCAGCCTAGGACAGGGTAACTATGGCTACACCTTC	CASSLGQGNYGYTF
TRBV5-8	.	.	TRBJ2-5	TGTGCCAGCACTCCCCAAGAGACCCAGTACTTC	CASTPQETQYF
TRBV7-7	TRBD2	.	TRBJ2-1	TGTGCCAGCAGCCCGTGGGGTAGCGGGGGGTACAATGAGCAGTTCTTC	CASSPWGSGGYNEQFF
TRBV18	.	.	TRBJ2-5	TGTGCCAGCTCACCAGCAGGGGGGCAAGAGACCCAGTACTTC	CASSPAGGQETQYF
TRBV5-6	TRBD2	.	TRBJ2-2	TGTGCCAGCAGCTTGATGCGGGAGTTGGGCGGGGAGCTGTTTTTT	CASSLMRELGGELFF
TRBV24-1	.	.	TRBJ2-1	TGTGCCGTCCAGGGGGGCAATGAGCAGTTCTTC	CAVQGGNEQFF
TRBV11-3	TRBD2	.	TRBJ2-5	TGTGCCAGCAGCTTAGGGAAGACTAGCGGGAAAGGGGAGACCCAGTACTTC	CASSLGKTSGKGETQYF
TRBV6-5	.	.	TRBJ1-3	TGTGCCAGCGCCTACCCGGGAAGTTCTGGAAACACCATATATTTT	CASAYPGSSGNTIYF
TRBV7-2	.	.	TRBJ1-1	TGTGCCAGCAGCTCCCCGGCAGGGGTGATGAGCACTGAAGCTTTCTTT	CASSSPAGVMSTEAFF
TRBV30	.	.	TRBJ1-2	TGTGCCTGGAGTGGTACAGGTCTATTCTATGGCTACACCTTC	CAWSGTGLFYGYTF
TRBV7-3	TRBD2	.	TRBJ2-3	TGTGCCAGCAGCCCCGTAGCGGGTACCACAGTTACGCAGTATTTT	CASSPVAGTTVTQYF
TRBV18	TRBD1	.	TRBJ1-1	TGTGCCAGCTCACCTTTCGCGACAGGGCCGAACACTGAAGCTTTCTTT	CASSPFATGPNTEAFF
TRBV30	.	.	TRBJ1-3	TGTGCCTGGAGTGTCCCCACGAGCGGCTCTGGAAACACCATATATTTT	CAWSVPTSGSGNTIYF
TRBV6-2/TRBV6-3	.	.	TRBJ2-4	TGTGCCAGCAGCGCCAGGGGCATTCAGTACTTC	CASSARGIQYF
TRBV30	TRBD2	.	TRBJ2-3	TGTGCTATGCGGCGGAGGGACTACCATCTTTCGCGAGATACGCAGTATTTT	CAMRRRDYHLSRDTQYF
TRBV6-5	TRBD1	.	TRBJ1-1	TGTGCCAGCGGCGACAGGGGGCTCACTGAAGCTTTCTTT	CASGDRGLTEAFF
TRBV30	.	.	TRBJ1-1	TGTGCCTGGAGTGAATACAGGGAAACTGAAGCTTTCTTT	CAWSEYRETEAFF
TRBV24-1	.	.	TRBJ1-1	TGTGCCACCAGTGATTCCTCCGGCCCTTTGGAGACTGAAGCTTTCTTT	CATSDSSGPLETEAFF
TRBV11-3	TRBD2	few	TRBJ2-6	TGTGCCAGCAGCCCCGGACTAGCGGGAGCTGGGGCCAACGTCCTGACTTTC	CASSPGLAGAGANVLTF
TRBV28	TRBD2	once	TRBJ2-3	TGTGCCAGCAGCCGGGACTACACAGATACGCAGTATTTT	CASSRDYTDTQYF
TRBV5-1	.	.	TRBJ2-2	TGCGCCAGCAGCCCATTTACTAGCACCGGGGAGCTGTTTTTT	CASSPFTSTGELFF
TRBV28	.	.	TRBJ1-2	TGTGCCAGCAGTGACAGCCCGTACTATGGCTACACCTTC	CASSDSPYYGYTF
TRBV27	TRBD1	.	TRBJ1-2	TGTGCCAGCAGTTTATCGTTCTCGGGACAGGGGAGCTATGGCTACACCTTC	CASSLSFSGQGSYGYTF
TRBV9	.	.	TRBJ2-1	TGTGCCAGCAGCGTATGGACAGTTGGTAATGAGCAGTTCTTC	CASSVWTVGNEQFF
TRBV6-2/TRBV6-3	TRBD1	once	TRBJ1-5	TGTGCCAGCAGTTACCCCCGGGACAGGCCTTTACAGCCCCAGCATTTT	CASSYPRDRPLQPQHF
TRBV29-1	.	.	TRBJ1-5	TGCAGCGTTGAAGGTAAGGGGAGGCAGGGCAATCAGCCCCAGCATTTT	CSVEGKGRQGNQPQHF
TRBV7-2	TRBD1	.	TRBJ2-2	TGTGCCAGCAGCACGGACAGGACCGGGGAGCTGTTTTTT	CASSTDRTGELFF
TRBV4-3	.	.	TRBJ2-1	TGCGCCAGCAGCGGGAGCTCCTACAATGAGCAGTTCTTC	CASSGSSYNEQFF
TRBV6-1	.	.	TRBJ1-1	TGTGCCAGCAGTGAATTCCCCGGGGGGGCAGGCGACACTGAAGCTTTCTTT	CASSEFPGGAGDTEAFF